Sequencing of this T cell receptor (beta chain) was carried out in a study of human T cells and chemical hapten exposure. Indicated time point: pre-sensitization, week 0. The treatment was: therapeutic diphenylcyclopropenone sensitization with weekly scalp DPC. CDR1 and CDR2 from the germline V gene are WSHSY and SAAADI. Trimming removed 3 bases at V and 3 bases at J, with 18 bases between. The CDR3 is made up of 17 amino acids. TCRdb recomputed calls from the RACE reads with MiXCR, one row per CDR3 protein. The sample lists 180,000 or so distinct CDR3 sequences, roughly 30% occurring once. This receptor was obtained from a woman between 25 and 40 years old with alopecia areata. Some clones in this sample may be carry-over from other donors' samples. The chain recombines TRBV10-2 with TRBJ2-1; TRBD2 is a possible D gene (6 bases). The source was whole blood, collected in connection with sensitization to the hapten diphenylcyclopropenone (DPC). Written as DNA, the CDR3 is TGCGCCAGCAGTGATCTAGGTAGCGGCAGACTCTACAATGAGCAGTTCTTC. Protein sequence: CASSDLGSGRLYNEQFF.